The next 5 T cell receptor beta chains were all read from a single sample in a study of blood T cell repertoires in COVID-19 (dated by TCRdb to 2020 to 2022). Libraries were constructed by the immunoSEQ multiplex PCR assay. Held by TCRdb, this immuneACCESS table contains in-frame sequences only and omits some clones. Under half of the omission traces to an unresolved V gene where checked; the cause of the rest is unknown. Recorded for this sample are more than 100,000 clones; around 87% of them occurred a single time. The ten most abundant clones make up approximately 3.3% of the sample. Sequencing was done on a sample of peripheral blood. The receptors derive from a woman aged 55-69 years with acute or convalescent COVID-19.

This rearrangement joins TRBV24-1 to TRBJ2-2; no firm D call. Between the trimmed V and J ends, which lost 0 bases and 0 bases, there was a span of 10 bases. Germline loops: CDR1 KGHDR, CDR2 SFDVKD. CDR3 length: 17 residues. This CDR3 is CATSDLPDKTNTGELFF. CDR3 in DNA: TGTGCCACCAGTGATTTGCCCGACAAGACGAACACCGGGGAGCTGTTTTTT.

This clone came up a few times. This chain uses TRBV4-2 with TRBJ2-3; perhaps TRBD2 as D (5 bases). This CDR3 spans 16 amino acids. Germline V gives CDR1 LGHNA, CDR2 YNFKEQ. The V gene lost 3 bases and the J gene lost 0 bases, with 13 bases spanning the gap. DNA for the CDR3: TGTGCCAGCAGCCACGGGCTAGCATCAAGCACAGATACGCAGTATTTT. Its protein product is CASSHGLASSTDTQYF.

The V gene is TRBV4-1, the J gene TRBJ1-6, with D tentatively TRBD1 (6 bases). The germline V gene has CDR1 MGHRA and CDR2 YSYEKL. This CDR3 comprises 14 residues. V was trimmed by 0 bases and J by 10 bases, leaving 10 bases between them. The CDR3, as DNA: TGCGCCAGCAGCCAAGAGGACAGCTCGTCACCCCTCCACTTT. This codes for CASSQEDSSSPLHF.

V and J are TRBV7-6 and TRBJ1-3; D gene uncertain. Germline CDR1 and CDR2: SGHVS and FNYEAQ. The CDR3 runs to 15 residues. V lost 2 bases, J lost 0 bases, and 8 bases lay in between. The CDR3 bases are TGTGCCAGCAGCTTAACAGCCATCTCTGGAAACACCATATATTTT. Translated: CASSLTAISGNTIYF.

This clone was seen a few times. The CDR3 loop is CAWSFRTAGYTF. The CDR3 DNA reads TGTGCCTGGAGTTTTCGGACAGCCGGCTACACCTTC. V usage is TRBV30 and J usage is TRBJ1-2, with D perhaps TRBD1 (6 bases). Germline assignment: CDR1 GTSNPN and CDR2 SVGIG (reference sequence). V was shortened by 2 bases and J by 8 bases, with 12 bases between the two germline ends. CDR3 size: 12 residues.